The 32 T cell receptor beta chains below were found in one sample sequenced in a study of regulatory T cells in long-lasting Graves disease. Construction of the TCR beta libraries employed iRepertoire HTBI primers in conjunction with Arm-PCR of CDR3 regions. A single record per CDR3 protein comes from TCRdb applying MiXCR to the multiplex PCR reads. The profile shows about 200,000 distinct CDR3 sequences, roughly a fifth of them singletons. The time point is: newly diagnosed GD, antithyroid drugs for less than 3 months. With RNA extracted from PBMCs as input, the TCR library was made. These same data were also listed under a study on T cells in Graves' hyperthyroidism and ophthalmopathy.

The starting material was peripheral blood mononuclear cells (PBMCs), obtained at new diagnosis, from a patient treated with antithyroid drugs. The receptors were gathered from a woman aged 30 to 39 with Graves disease.

This clonotype was counted many times. The V gene is TRBV3-1, the J gene TRBJ1-1; weak D call: TRBD1 (5 bases). CDR3 length equals 14 residues. V lost 1 base to trimming and J lost 7 bases, with 13 bases between them. CDR1 and CDR2 (germline): LGHDT, YNNKEL (reference sequence). The CDR3 nucleotides are TGTGCCAGCAGCCAAGGCCCAGGGCACATTGAAGCTTTCTTT. Translating gives CASSQGPGHIEAFF.

In this sample, this clonotype turned up many times. The V call is TRBV25-1, the J call TRBJ1-6, with 7 bases identical to TRBD1. Germline assignment: CDR1 MGHDK and CDR2 SYGVNS. This CDR3 has 14 amino acids. The trim removed 4 bases at V and 9 bases at J, leaving 6 bases unmatched. CDR3 sequence reads: CASSGGTDGSPLHF. CDR3 coding DNA: TGTGCCAGCAGTGGTGGGACAGACGGTTCACCCCTCCACTTT.

This clonotype was seen repeatedly, ten times or more. This chain connects TRBV20-1 to TRBJ2-7, with 9 bases identical to TRBD2. The CDR3 totals 13 residues. V gave up 3 bases and J gave up 3 bases; unmatched junction bases: 3. Germline loops: CDR1 DFQATT, CDR2 SNEGSKA (reference sequence). CDR3 sequence reads: CSASLAGLYEQYF. The CDR3 DNA sequence: TGCAGTGCTAGTCTAGCGGGGCTCTACGAGCAGTACTTC.

This clonotype was observed many times. J is TRBJ2-3 and V is TRBV2; 7 positions agree with TRBD1. The CDR3 extends over 18 amino acids. Germline lookup yields CDR1 SNHLY and CDR2 FYNNEI. V trimming: 7 bases; J trimming: 3 bases; junction bases outside the gene matches: 19. The CDR3 coding sequence is TGTGCCAGCAAAAGACAGGGTCGGGCGGTCGGTCTTACAGATACGCAGTATTTT. This encodes CASKRQGRAVGLTDTQYF.

In this sample, this clonotype turned up many times. The chain uses TRBV7-9 and TRBJ2-1, with TRBD1 as a possible D gene (6 bases). This CDR3 spans 15 amino acids. With 4 bases removed from V and 3 bases from J, the gap between germline ends came to 13 bases. From germline, CDR1 is SEHNR and CDR2 FQNEAQ (reference sequence). CDR3 nucleotides: TGTGCCAGCAGCTCACAGGGCCCACTCTACAATGAGCAGTTCTTC. Protein product: CASSSQGPLYNEQFF.

This chain connects TRBV27 to TRBJ2-3; 8 bases match TRBD1. V was pared by 7 bases and J by 1 base, with 4 bases of the junction left unmatched. The germline gives CDR1 MNHEY, CDR2 SMNVEV (reference sequence). This CDR3 is built from 14 residues. CDR3 sequence reads: CASTSGQGTDTQYF. In DNA, the CDR3 is TGTGCCAGCACCTCGGGACAGGGCACAGATACGCAGTATTTT.

This clonotype was observed a single time. The chain employs TRBV7-8 and TRBJ2-4; TRBD1 matches 12 bases. The DNA end lines up better with TRBJ1-2; the J call may be wrong. The CDR3 contains 15 residues. CDR1 SGHVS and CDR2 FQNEAQ come from the germline V gene. This CDR3 is CASSLAGQGADGYTF. The CDR3 nucleotides are TGTGCCAGCAGCTTAGCGGGACAGGGGGCTGATGGCTACACCTTC.

This clonotype has ten or more counts. The chain joins TRBV19 to TRBJ1-1; D gene uncertain. V lost 6 bases, J lost 1 base, and 6 bases lay in between. The CDR3 has 12 amino acids. Germline loops: CDR1 LNHDA, CDR2 SQIVND (reference sequence). The DNA of the CDR3 is TGTGCCAGTAGCGTAGGGAACACTGAAGCTTTCTTT. This codes for CASSVGNTEAFF.

This clonotype was found many times. The CDR3 is CASSVNRDETQYF. The DNA of the CDR3 is TGTGCCAGCAGCGTTAACAGGGATGAGACCCAGTACTTC. The chain couples TRBV7-9 to TRBJ2-5; D perhaps matches TRBD1 (6 bases). Germline V CDR1 and CDR2: SEHNR, FQNEAQ (reference sequence). The CDR3 consists of 13 residues. Trimming cost V 5 bases and J 5 bases, with 12 bases left between them.

This chain uses TRBV11-2 with TRBJ2-2; possibly TRBD1 for D (7 bases). The CDR3 consists of 15 residues. The germline V gene has CDR1 SGHAT and CDR2 FQNNGV. Between the trimmed V and J ends, which lost 7 bases and 5 bases, there was a span of 17 bases. The CDR3 DNA is TGTGCCAGCAAAAGAGGAGGGGGCGCGACCGGGGAGCTGTTTTTT. Translating gives CASKRGGGATGELFF. Supplemented by reference TRBV11-2 and TRBJ2-2, the full variable domain reads EAGVAQSPRYKIIEKRQSVAFWCNPISGHATLYWYQQILGQGPKLLIQFQNNGVVDDSQLPKDRFSAERLKGVDSTLKIQPAKLEDSAVYLCASKRGGGATGELFFGEGSRLTVL.

The chain uses TRBV7-9 and TRBJ1-2; a weak D match, TRBD1 (5 bases). The V gene lost 1 base and the J gene lost 4 bases, with 13 bases spanning the gap. Germline CDR1 SEHNR, CDR2 FQNEAQ (reference sequence). The CDR3 runs to 15 residues. CDR3 protein: CASSLEGSGPYGYTF. Written as DNA, the CDR3 is TGTGCCAGCAGCTTAGAAGGCTCAGGGCCCTATGGCTACACCTTC.

This clonotype was found many times. The chain combines TRBV28 with TRBJ2-3; no clear D gene. CDR1 is MDHEN and CDR2 is SYDVKM in the germline V gene. The CDR3 is 14 residues long. Trimming stripped 2 bases from V and 3 bases from J, with 9 bases between. This chain's CDR3 is CASSLPGRTDTQYF. The CDR3 DNA is TGTGCCAGCAGTTTACCGGGCCGTACAGATACGCAGTATTTT. The complete variable domain, with remaining parts taken from reference TRBV28 and TRBJ2-3, reads DVKVTQSSRYLVKRTGEKVFLECVQDMDHENMFWYRQDPGLGLRLIYFSYDVKMKEKGDIPEGYSVSREKKERFSLILESASTNQTSMYLCASSLPGRTDTQYFGPGTRLTVL.

A remark on this clonotype: A far larger clone is only one base removed, so a read error is likely. Written as DNA, the CDR3 is TGTGCCAGCAGCTTCGGGGACCCGGACTATGAGCAGTTCTTC. It specifies CASSFGDPDYEQFF. J is TRBJ2-5 and V is TRBV11-2; D is possibly TRBD1 or TRBD2 (5 bases each). The J call may be wrong; the DNA end is better matched by TRBJ2-1. Germline CDR1 reads SGHAT; CDR2 reads FQNNGV. This CDR3 region has 14 residues.

This clonotype has a count of ten or more. This chain links TRBV27 with TRBJ1-6; 8 bases line up with TRBD1. The CDR3 covers 14 residues. Germline V gene lookup returns CDR1 MNHEY and CDR2 SMNVEV (reference sequence). Losses at the gene ends were 8 bases for V and 7 bases for J; bases not matched to a gene: 7. CDR3 protein: CASGRQGKNSPLHF. The CDR3, as DNA: TGTGCCAGCGGAAGACAGGGGAAGAATTCACCCCTCCACTTT.

For this clonotype: This may be a read error: a much more frequent sequence differs by one nucleotide. The chain employs TRBV3-1 and TRBJ2-3; D might be TRBD1 (5 bases). The DNA end is a closer match to TRBJ1-5, so the J assignment may be wrong. Per the germline V gene, CDR1 is LGHDT and CDR2 is YNNKEL (reference sequence). CDR3 size: 14 residues. The CDR3 bases are TGTGCCAGCAGCCCTCCCGGGACCGGGGATACGCAGCATTTT. This codes for CASSPPGTGDTQHF.

The chain uses TRBV28 and TRBJ1-2; a possible D gene is TRBD1 (6 bases). The germline CDR1 and CDR2 sequences are MDHEN and SYDVKM. The CDR3 sequence is 15 residues long. V lost 3 bases and J 0 bases, leaving 11 bases between the germline ends. The CDR3 protein is CASSFGGATNYGYTF. CDR3 sequence (DNA): TGTGCCAGCAGTTTCGGGGGGGCCACTAACTATGGCTACACCTTC.

This clonotype was recorded at least ten times. V usage is TRBV12-3 or TRBV12-4 and J usage is TRBJ1-5; possibly TRBD1 for D (5 bases). CDR3 length: 13 residues. Between the trimmed V and J ends, which lost 7 bases and 9 bases, there was a span of 16 bases. In DNA, the CDR3 is TGTGCCAGCACTCAACCCGGGGCCAGGCCCCAGCATTTT. It translates to CASTQPGARPQHF.

This clonotype appeared once. CDR3 amino acids: CASSAGARVGDTQYF. For the CDR3, the DNA is TGTGCCAGCAGCGCGGGGGCGAGGGTCGGCGATACGCAGTATTTT. This chain joins TRBV7-3 and TRBJ2-3; perhaps TRBD2 as D (7 bases). The CDR3 length is 15 residues. V gave up 5 bases and J gave up 6 bases, with 18 bases separating them. Germline V gene sequence: CDR1 SGHTA, CDR2 FQGTGA.

This clonotype was detected many times. In DNA, the CDR3 is TGTGCCAGCAGCTTAGGGACAGGGGGCCCGGCCTCCTACGAGCAGTACTTC. Translation: CASSLGTGGPASYEQYF. The chain combines TRBV7-3 with TRBJ2-7; 12 bases line up with TRBD1. Germline CDR1 and CDR2: SGHTA and FQGTGA. The ends lost 2 bases at V and 0 bases at J; junction bases unmatched: 5. The CDR3 consists of 17 residues.

This clonotype was recorded at least ten times. The J gene is TRBJ2-7, the V gene TRBV9, with TRBD1 matching over 7 bases. CDR1 is SGDLS and CDR2 is YYNGEE in the germline V gene. J lost 4 bases, V lost 4 bases, and 8 bases had no gene match. The CDR3 length is 14 residues. CDR3: CASSPPDREYEQYF. The CDR3 DNA follows: TGTGCCAGCAGCCCCCCTGACAGGGAATACGAGCAGTACTTC.

The rearrangement joins TRBV30 to TRBJ1-2; TRBD1 agrees at 7 bases. V was pared by 8 bases and J by 2 bases, with 5 bases of the junction left unmatched. CDR1 is GTSNPN and CDR2 is SVGIG in the germline V gene (reference sequence). This CDR3 is built from 12 residues. Here the CDR3 DNA reads TGTGCCAGCGAGGGACAGAACTATGGCTACACCTTC. This translates into CASEGQNYGYTF.

This clonotype has a count of ten or more. CDR3 DNA: TGTGCCAGCAGGGAGCCGGGACAGAACTATGGCTACACCTTC. Encoded protein: CASREPGQNYGYTF. This chain joins TRBV28 and TRBJ1-2, with 7 bases lining up with TRBD1. The germline V gene has CDR1 MDHEN and CDR2 SYDVKM. Germline trimming cut 6 bases from V and 2 bases from J; bases unmatched to any gene: 6. The CDR3 is 14 amino acids.

This clonotype was detected a few times. The CDR3 DNA reads TGCGCCAGCAGCTTGTCAGGAGGGGGGGGAGGGAGCACTGAAGCTTTCTTT. It encodes CASSLSGGGGGSTEAFF. The V and J genes are TRBV5-1 and TRBJ1-1; TRBD1 is a possible D gene (6 bases). Germline lookup yields CDR1 SGHRS and CDR2 YFSETQ. The CDR3 has 17 residues. V shed 1 base and J shed 4 bases, with 20 bases lying between them.

This clonotype has ten or more counts. V and J are TRBV5-1 and TRBJ2-2; D gene ambiguous. CDR1 SGHRS and CDR2 YFSETQ come from the germline V gene. The CDR3 is made up of 15 amino acids. The V gene lost 0 bases and the J gene lost 4 bases, with 10 bases spanning the gap. CDR3 residues: CASSLVALSTGELFF. The CDR3, as DNA: TGCGCCAGCAGCTTGGTGGCACTCAGCACCGGGGAGCTGTTTTTT.

This clonotype occurred many times. The chain links TRBV7-3 to TRBJ2-3, with D tentatively TRBD1 or TRBD2 (5 bases each). The CDR3 is made up of 13 amino acids. Germline CDR1 is SGHTA and CDR2 is FQGTGA. V was cut by 6 bases and J by 6 bases, with 13 bases left in between. CDR3 coding DNA: TGTGCCAGCAGTTCTGGGGGAACCGATACGCAGTATTTT. The encoded protein is CASSSGGTDTQYF.

Ten or more counts support this clonotype. The chain uses TRBV20-1 and TRBJ2-7, with a possible D match to TRBD2 (6 bases). This CDR3 contains 16 residues. Germline V gives CDR1 DFQATT, CDR2 SNEGSKA (reference sequence). With 0 bases removed from V and 6 bases from J, the gap between germline ends came to 21 bases. The CDR3 sequence: CSARDSGSSRFGEQYF. The CDR3 DNA reads TGCAGTGCTAGAGATAGCGGTAGCTCCCGCTTCGGCGAGCAGTACTTC.

The V call is TRBV9, the J call TRBJ2-7, with 9 positions matching TRBD2. The CDR3 is 16 residues long. The trim removed 0 bases at V and 2 bases at J, leaving 6 bases unmatched. Looked up from germline, CDR1 is SGDLS and CDR2 is YYNGEE. In nucleotides, the CDR3 is TGTGCCAGCAGCGTAGAGGGGGGACTAGCCCCCTACGAGCAGTACTTC. It yields the protein CASSVEGGLAPYEQYF.

At least ten counts were recorded for this clonotype. The genes are TRBV6-1 and TRBJ1-1, with D hard to call. The CDR3 runs 13 residues. Germline V gene data show CDR1 as MNHNS and CDR2 as SASEGT. Trimming cost V 6 bases and J 2 bases, with 10 bases left between them. Here the CDR3 DNA reads TGTGCCAGCAGCAGATCAGGTAACACTGAAGCTTTCTTT. This codes for CASSRSGNTEAFF.

Many counts were recorded for this clonotype. This chain connects TRBV20-1 to TRBJ2-7, with 7 bases matching TRBD2. The germline V gene encodes CDR1 DFQATT and CDR2 SNEGSKA (reference sequence). CDR3 length: 14 residues. The junction had 4 bases not matched to a gene; V was cut back by 0 bases and J by 2 bases. DNA of the CDR3: TGCAGTGCTAGAGAGTTAGCGGGTGCCTACGAGCAGTACTTC. Translation gives CSARELAGAYEQYF.

The gene calls are TRBV20-1 and TRBJ2-1; 8 bases map to TRBD2. The CDR3 covers 17 residues. Losses at the gene ends were 5 bases for V and 3 bases for J; bases not matched to a gene: 15. Germline CDR1 reads DFQATT; CDR2 reads SNEGSKA (reference sequence). The CDR3 spells CSAAGDGRAWDYNEQFF. CDR3 nucleotide sequence: TGCAGTGCTGCCGGAGACGGGAGGGCCTGGGACTACAATGAGCAGTTCTTC.

This clonotype was found once. CDR3 sequence reads: CAPFGTSGRVAKNIQYF. DNA of the CDR3: TGTGCCCCGTTCGGGACTAGCGGGAGGGTGGCCAAAAACATTCAGTACTTC. The chain recombines TRBV15 with TRBJ2-4; TRBD2 matches at 16 bases. CDR3 length equals 17 residues. The V and J ends lost 11 bases and 1 base, in that order; junction bases with no gene match: 8. Germline CDR1 LNHNV, CDR2 YYDKDF (reference sequence).

This clonotype was observed many times. The chain combines TRBV7-6 with TRBJ1-6, with TRBD1 matching 7 bases. This CDR3 has 16 residues. Germline V CDR1 and CDR2: SGHVS, FNYEAQ. The V gene end was trimmed by 0 bases and the J gene end by 7 bases; junction bases not matched to a gene: 6. The CDR3 bases are TGTGCCAGCAGCTTAGCAGGGGGCCCGAAAAATTCACCCCTCCACTTT. Translated: CASSLAGGPKNSPLHF.